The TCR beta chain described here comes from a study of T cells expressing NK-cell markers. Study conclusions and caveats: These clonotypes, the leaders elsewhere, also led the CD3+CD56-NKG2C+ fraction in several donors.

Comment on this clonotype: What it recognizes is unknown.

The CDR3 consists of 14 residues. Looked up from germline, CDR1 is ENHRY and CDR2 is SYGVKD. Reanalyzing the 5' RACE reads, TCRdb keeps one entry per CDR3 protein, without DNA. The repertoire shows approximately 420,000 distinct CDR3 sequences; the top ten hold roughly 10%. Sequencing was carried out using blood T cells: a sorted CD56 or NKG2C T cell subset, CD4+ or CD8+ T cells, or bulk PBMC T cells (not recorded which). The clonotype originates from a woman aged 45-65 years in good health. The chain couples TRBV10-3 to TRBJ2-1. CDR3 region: CAITPGLSYNEQFF.